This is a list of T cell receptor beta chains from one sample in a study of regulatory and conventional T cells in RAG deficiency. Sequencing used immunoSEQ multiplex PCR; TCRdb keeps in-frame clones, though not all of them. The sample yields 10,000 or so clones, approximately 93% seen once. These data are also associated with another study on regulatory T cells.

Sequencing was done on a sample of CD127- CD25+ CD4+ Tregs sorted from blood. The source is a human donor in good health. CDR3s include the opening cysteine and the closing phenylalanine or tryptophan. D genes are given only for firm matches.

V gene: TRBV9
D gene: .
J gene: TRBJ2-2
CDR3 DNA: TGTGCCAGCAGCGTAGACGGGTGGGGGGGCCGAACCGGGGAGCTGTTTTTT
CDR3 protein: CASSVDGWGGRTGELFF

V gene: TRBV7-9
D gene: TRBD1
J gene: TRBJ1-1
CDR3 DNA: TGTGCCAGCAGCTTCTCAGACAGGGCAGCTTTCTTT
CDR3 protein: CASSFSDRAAFF

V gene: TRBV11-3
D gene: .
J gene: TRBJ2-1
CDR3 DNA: TGTGCCAGCAGCTGGGATGAGGGGGAATCCTACAATGAGCAGTTCTTC
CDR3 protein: CASSWDEGESYNEQFF

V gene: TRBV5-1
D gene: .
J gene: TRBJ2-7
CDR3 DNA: TGCGCCAGCAGCTATATTCTCGGGGGAATCTACGAGCAGTACTTC
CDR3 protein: CASSYILGGIYEQYF

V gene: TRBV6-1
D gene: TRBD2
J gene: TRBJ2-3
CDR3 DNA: TGTGCCAGCAGCGGGGGGGGGCATTCGGTAAATACGCAGTATTTT
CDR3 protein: CASSGGGHSVNTQYF

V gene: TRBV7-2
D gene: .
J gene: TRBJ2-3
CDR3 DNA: TGTGCCAGCAACCAATACTATTCCGCAGATACGCAGTATTTT
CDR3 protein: CASNQYYSADTQYF

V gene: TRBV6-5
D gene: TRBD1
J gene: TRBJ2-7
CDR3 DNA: TGTGCCAGCAGATGGAACAGGGGGGTCGACGAGCAGTACTTC
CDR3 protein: CASRWNRGVDEQYF

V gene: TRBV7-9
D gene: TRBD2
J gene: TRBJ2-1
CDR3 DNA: TGTGCCAGCCCCGGACTAGCGGGTTTCTCCTACAATGAGCAGTTCTTC
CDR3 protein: CASPGLAGFSYNEQFF

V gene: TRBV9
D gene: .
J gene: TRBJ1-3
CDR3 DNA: TGTGCCAGCAGCGTAGAGGACAGTGATGGAAACACCATATATTTT
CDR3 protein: CASSVEDSDGNTIYF

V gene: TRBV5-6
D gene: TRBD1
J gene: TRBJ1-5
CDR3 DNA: TGTGCCAGCAGCCCCACAGGGGTAAATCAGCCCCAGCATTTT
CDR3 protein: CASSPTGVNQPQHF